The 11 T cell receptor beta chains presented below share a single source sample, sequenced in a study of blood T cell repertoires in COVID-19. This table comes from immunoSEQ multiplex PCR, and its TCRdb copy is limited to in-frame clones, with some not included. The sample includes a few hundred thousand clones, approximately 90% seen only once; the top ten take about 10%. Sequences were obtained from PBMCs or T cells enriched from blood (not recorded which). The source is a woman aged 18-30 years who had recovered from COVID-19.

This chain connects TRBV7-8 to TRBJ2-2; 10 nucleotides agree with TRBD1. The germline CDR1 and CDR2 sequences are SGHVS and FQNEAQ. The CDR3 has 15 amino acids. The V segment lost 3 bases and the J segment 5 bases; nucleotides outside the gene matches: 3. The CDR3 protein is CASSFGQGVTGELFF. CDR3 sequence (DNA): TGTGCCAGCAGCTTTGGACAGGGGGTAACCGGGGAGCTGTTTTTT.

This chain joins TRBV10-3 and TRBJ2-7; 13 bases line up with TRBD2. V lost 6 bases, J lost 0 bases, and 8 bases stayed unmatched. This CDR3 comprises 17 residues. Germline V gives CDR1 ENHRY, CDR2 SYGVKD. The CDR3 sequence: CAIRVGLAGLSSYEQYF. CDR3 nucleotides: TGTGCCATCAGAGTGGGACTAGCGGGATTAAGCTCCTACGAGCAGTACTTC.

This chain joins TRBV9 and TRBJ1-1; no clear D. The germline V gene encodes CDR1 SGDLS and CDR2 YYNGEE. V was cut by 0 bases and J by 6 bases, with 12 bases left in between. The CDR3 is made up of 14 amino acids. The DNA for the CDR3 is TGTGCCAGCAGCGTAGGTCCCTCTACTGCTGAAGCTTTCTTT. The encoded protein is CASSVGPSTAEAFF. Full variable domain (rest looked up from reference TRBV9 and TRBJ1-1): DSGVTQTPKHLITATGQRVTLRCSPRSGDLSVYWYQQSLDQGLQFLIQYYNGEERAKGNILERFSAQQFPDLHSELNLSSLELGDSALYFCASSVGPSTAEAFFGQGTRLTVV.

CDR3 sequence (DNA): TGTGCCACCAGTGACCCGACTAGCGGCTCACTCCCACATGAGCAGTTCTTC. Its protein is CATSDPTSGSLPHEQFF. The genes are TRBV24-1 and TRBJ2-1; 9 nucleotides line up with TRBD2. The CDR3 is made up of 17 amino acids. The ends lost 4 bases at V and 8 bases at J; junction bases unmatched: 14. Germline V lookup: CDR1 KGHDR, CDR2 SFDVKD.

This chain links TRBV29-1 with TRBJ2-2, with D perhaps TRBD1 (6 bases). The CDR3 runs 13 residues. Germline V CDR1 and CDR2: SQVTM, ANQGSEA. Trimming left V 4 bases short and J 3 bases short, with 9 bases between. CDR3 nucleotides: TGCAGCGTTGTAGCAGGGGACACCGGGGAGCTGTTTTTT. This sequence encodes CSVVAGDTGELFF.

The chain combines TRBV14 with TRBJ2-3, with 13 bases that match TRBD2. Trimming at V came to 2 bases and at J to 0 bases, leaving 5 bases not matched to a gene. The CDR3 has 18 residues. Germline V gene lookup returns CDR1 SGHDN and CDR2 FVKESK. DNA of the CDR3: TGTGCCAGCAGCCAATTGGGACTAGCGGGATCGAGCACAGATACGCAGTATTTT. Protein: CASSQLGLAGSSTDTQYF.

The CDR3, as DNA: TGTGCCAGCAGCTGGGGCAGCGGGACTCAAGAGACCCAGTACTTC. Translating gives CASSWGSGTQETQYF. V and J are TRBV7-7 and TRBJ2-5, with 7 nucleotides matching TRBD2. With V trimmed by 4 bases and J by 2 bases, 7 bases remained unmatched. CDR1 and CDR2 (germline): SSHAT, FNYEAQ (reference sequence). There are 15 residues in the CDR3.

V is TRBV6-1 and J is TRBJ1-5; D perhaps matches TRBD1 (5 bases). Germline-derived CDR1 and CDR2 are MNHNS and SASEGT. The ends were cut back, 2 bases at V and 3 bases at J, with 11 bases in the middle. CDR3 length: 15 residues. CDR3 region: CASSERGPYNQPQHF. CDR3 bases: TGTGCCAGCAGTGAAAGGGGCCCTTACAATCAGCCCCAGCATTTT.

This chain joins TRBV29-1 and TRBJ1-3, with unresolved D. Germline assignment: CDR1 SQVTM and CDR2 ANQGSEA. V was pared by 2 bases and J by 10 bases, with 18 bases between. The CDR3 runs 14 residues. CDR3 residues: CSVELPGRGRTIYF. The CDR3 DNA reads TGCAGCGTTGAATTACCAGGTCGAGGGAGGACCATATATTTT.

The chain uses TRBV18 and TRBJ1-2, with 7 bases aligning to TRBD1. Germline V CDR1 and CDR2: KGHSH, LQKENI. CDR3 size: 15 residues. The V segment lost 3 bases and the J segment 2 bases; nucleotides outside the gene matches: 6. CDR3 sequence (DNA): TGTGCCAGCTCACCTCTGGACAGGTCCAACTATGGCTACACCTTC. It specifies CASSPLDRSNYGYTF.

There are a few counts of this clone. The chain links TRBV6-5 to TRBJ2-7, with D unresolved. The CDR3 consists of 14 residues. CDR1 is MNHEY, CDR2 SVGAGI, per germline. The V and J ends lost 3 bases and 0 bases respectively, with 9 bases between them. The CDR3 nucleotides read TGTGCCAGCAGTTATCTTTCTAGCTCCTACGAGCAGTACTTC. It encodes CASSYLSSSYEQYF.